This T cell receptor beta chain was captured by sequencing in a study of regulatory T cells in long-lasting Graves disease. Findings of the study overall: TRBV28, TRBJ1-2 and TRBJ2-5 were favored in persistent disease. The study found persistent patients shared more public clonotypes (fewer than 3,000) than new patients (roughly 880).

Combining iRepertoire HTBI primers with Arm-PCR of CDR3 regions, the authors built TCR beta libraries. TCRdb ran MiXCR on the multiplex PCR reads and lists one entry per CDR3 protein. The sample holds some 200,000 distinct CDR3 sequences, around a fifth seen once. Regarding time point: newly diagnosed GD, antithyroid drugs for less than 3 months. The TCR library was prepared using RNA isolated from PBMCs. Ten or more counts support this clonotype. Its antigen is not known. The germline V gene has CDR1 SGHDT and CDR2 YYEEEE. The CDR3 loop spans 14 amino acids. Germline trimming cut 3 bases from V and 5 bases from J; bases unmatched to any gene: 7. These sequences were also reported in another study, on T cells in Graves' hyperthyroidism and ophthalmopathy.

J is TRBJ1-1 and V is TRBV5-6, with 7 bases aligning to TRBD1. Sequenced here: peripheral blood mononuclear cells (PBMCs), sampled at new diagnosis, from a patient treated with antithyroid drugs. The sequence was obtained from a woman between 25 and 40 years old with Graves disease. The DNA of the CDR3 is TGTGCCAGCAGCTCCCGACAGGGTCGGACTGAAGCTTTCTTT. This sequence encodes CASSSRQGRTEAFF.